A selection of T cell receptor beta chains follows, all from one sample in a study of blood T cell repertoires in COVID-19. Libraries were prepared by immunoSEQ multiplex PCR; TCRdb keeps only in-frame clonotypes and omits some of them. The data show 180,000 or so clones, with roughly 84% seen just once and approximately 13% held by the top ten. Sequencing was carried out using PBMCs or T cells enriched from blood (not recorded which). The receptors here all came from a woman aged 55-70 years who had recovered from COVID-19. The CDR3 runs from the conserved cysteine through the conserved F or W. A D gene is named only where the DNA matches it firmly. Clone size is shown for a subset of rows, as once, few, many or a class of expanded clone.

NA,TRBJ2-7,NA,TRBV7-8,CASSPDYLYEQYF,TGTGCCAGCAGCCCGGACTATCTTTACGAGCAGTACTTC
TRBD1,TRBJ2-5,NA,TRBV18,CASSPQRTGKETQYF,TGTGCCAGCTCACCCCAACGGACAGGGAAAGAGACCCAGTACTTC
NA,TRBJ2-1,NA,TRBV10-1,CASSESLALHNEQFF,TGCGCCAGCAGTGAGTCCCTAGCGCTCCACAATGAGCAGTTCTTC
NA,TRBJ1-2,NA,TRBV7-2,CASATRGYGYTF,TGTGCCAGCGCAACAAGGGGCTATGGCTACACCTTC
NA,TRBJ2-2,NA,TRBV29-1,CSALSGGTGELFF,TGCAGCGCACTGAGTGGGGGGACCGGGGAGCTGTTTTTT
TRBD2,TRBJ2-1,once,TRBV27,CASSLWEGYNEQFF,TGTGCCAGCAGTTTATGGGAGGGCTACAATGAGCAGTTCTTC
NA,TRBJ1-5,NA,TRBV27,CASKGAGHQPQHF,TGTGCCAGCAAAGGGGCCGGGCATCAGCCCCAGCATTTT
NA,TRBJ2-5,NA,TRBV6-5,CASSPLRGWAETQYF,TGTGCCAGCAGCCCCCTTAGGGGATGGGCGGAGACCCAGTACTTC
TRBD2,TRBJ2-2,NA,TRBV4-2,CASSQEVGSGGTGELFF,TGTGCCAGCAGCCAAGAGGTTGGTAGCGGGGGAACCGGGGAGCTGTTTTTT
NA,TRBJ2-7,NA,TRBV5-1,CASSDLQGSYEQYF,TGCGCCAGCAGCGACCTACAGGGATCCTACGAGCAGTACTTC
NA,TRBJ1-1,NA,TRBV7-7,CASSSATGGRTEAFF,TGTGCCAGCAGCTCCGCGACGGGGGGGAGGACTGAAGCTTTCTTT
TRBD1,TRBJ2-7,NA,TRBV23-1,CASRGTAYEQYF,TGCGCCAGCAGGGGGACAGCCTACGAGCAGTACTTC
NA,TRBJ1-5,once,TRBV28,CASSLPGQNQPQHF,TGTGCCAGCAGTTTACCGGGACAAAATCAGCCCCAGCATTTT
TRBD1,TRBJ2-7,NA,TRBV5-4,CASSSTLGAGGYEQYF,TGTGCCAGCAGCTCGACATTAGGCGCAGGGGGCTACGAGCAGTACTTC
NA,TRBJ1-4,NA,TRBV15,CATSRAGRGANEKLFF,TGTGCCACCAGCAGAGCTGGCAGGGGAGCTAATGAAAAACTGTTTTTT
TRBD1,TRBJ1-2,NA,TRBV5-1,CASSSGQGEGYTF,TGCGCCAGCAGCTCGGGACAGGGTGAGGGCTACACCTTC
NA,TRBJ1-5,NA,TRBV3-1/TRBV3-2,CASSLSGGNQPQHF,TGTGCCAGCAGCCTATCCGGTGGCAATCAGCCCCAGCATTTT
TRBD1,TRBJ2-7,few,TRBV28,CASSSWIGTGTYEQYF,TGTGCCAGCAGTTCATGGATAGGGACAGGGACCTACGAGCAGTACTTC
TRBD1,TRBJ1-5,NA,TRBV19,CASSRGTGGQPQHF,TGTGCCAGTAGTAGAGGGACAGGGGGCCAGCCCCAGCATTTT
TRBD2,TRBJ2-5,NA,TRBV4-1,CASSREWGRGRDGQETQYF,TGCGCCAGCAGCCGAGAATGGGGGCGCGGGAGGGATGGTCAAGAGACCCAGTACTTC
TRBD1,TRBJ1-1,few,TRBV27,CASSNYYRGQRDTEAFF,TGTGCCAGCAGTAACTACTACAGGGGGCAGAGAGACACTGAAGCTTTCTTT
NA,TRBJ1-2,NA,TRBV5-1,CASSLGGLPYGYTF,TGCGCCAGCAGCTTGGGGGGCCTACCTTATGGCTACACCTTC
NA,TRBJ2-5,NA,TRBV19,CASRSSGGQETQYF,TGTGCCAGTAGGTCTTCGGGTGGGCAAGAGACCCAGTACTTC
NA,TRBJ1-2,NA,TRBV20-1,CSAPDSPRFTF,TGCAGTGCCCCTGACAGCCCTAGGTTCACCTTC
NA,TRBJ1-1,NA,TRBV20-1,CSAQTTEAFF,TGCAGTGCCCAGACTACTGAAGCTTTCTTT
TRBD1,TRBJ1-2,NA,TRBV12-3/TRBV12-4,CASSPRQGEGYTF,TGTGCCAGCAGTCCACGGCAGGGGGAGGGCTACACCTTC
TRBD1,TRBJ1-1,NA,TRBV18,CASSPRRDSNTEAFF,TGTGCCAGCTCACCACGCCGGGACAGTAACACTGAAGCTTTCTTT
NA,TRBJ2-7,NA,TRBV29-1,CSVQKEASYEQYF,TGCAGCGTTCAAAAGGAGGCCTCCTACGAGCAGTACTTC
NA,TRBJ1-2,NA,TRBV7-9,CASSSTRANYGYTF,TGTGCCAGCAGCTCGACAAGAGCTAACTATGGCTACACCTTC
TRBD1,TRBJ2-1,NA,TRBV29-1,CSVGQGPYNEQFF,TGCAGCGTGGGACAGGGTCCCTACAATGAGCAGTTCTTC
TRBD2,TRBJ2-1,once,TRBV4-1,CASSQALAGVVEQFF,TGCGCCAGCAGCCAGGCCCTAGCGGGAGTTGTTGAGCAGTTCTTC
NA,TRBJ2-1,NA,TRBV2,CASRPDLASYNEQFF,TGTGCCAGCAGGCCCGACTTGGCCTCCTACAATGAGCAGTTCTTC
NA,TRBJ1-2,NA,TRBV10-3,CAISPENYGYTF,TGTGCCATTTCGCCCGAGAACTATGGCTACACCTTC
NA,TRBJ2-1,NA,TRBV10-3,CAIARTGTSTNEQFF,TGTGCCATCGCCCGCACCGGGACTTCGACTAATGAGCAGTTCTTC
NA,TRBJ1-5,NA,TRBV28,CASRGDGNQPQHF,TGTGCCAGCAGAGGAGACGGGAATCAGCCCCAGCATTTT
TRBD2,TRBJ2-7,once,TRBV5-1,CASSLAGTSGVEQYF,TGCGCCAGCAGCTTGGCCGGAACTAGCGGGGTCGAGCAGTACTTC
TRBD1,TRBJ1-2,NA,TRBV27,CASSTNQGQGEAPYGYTF,TGTGCCAGCAGTACTAACCAGGGACAGGGGGAAGCTCCCTATGGCTACACCTTC
NA,TRBJ1-1,NA,TRBV6-1,CASSETLGGYTEAFF,TGTGCCAGCAGTGAAACGCTCGGGGGGTACACTGAAGCTTTCTTT
NA,TRBJ2-7,few,TRBV29-1,CSVGSPGGGLLREQYF,TGCAGCGTTGGGTCACCAGGGGGAGGCCTTTTGCGCGAGCAGTACTTC
TRBD2,TRBJ2-1,few,TRBV12-3/TRBV12-4,CASSTSGGTEQFF,TGTGCCAGCAGCACTAGCGGGGGCACAGAGCAGTTCTTC
NA,TRBJ2-2,few,TRBV9,CASSVVPEGELFF,TGTGCCAGCAGCGTAGTTCCAGAAGGGGAGCTGTTTTTT
NA,TRBJ2-2,NA,TRBV19,CASSIADRTGELFF,TGTGCCAGTAGTATAGCGGACAGAACCGGGGAGCTGTTTTTT
TRBD1,TRBJ2-5,NA,TRBV9,CASSTTGRETQYF,TGTGCCAGCAGCACGACAGGGAGAGAGACCCAGTACTTC
TRBD1,TRBJ2-7,once,TRBV7-2,CASSHDRGFYEQYF,TGTGCCAGCAGCCACGACAGGGGTTTCTACGAGCAGTACTTC
TRBD1,TRBJ2-5,NA,TRBV5-1,CASSLGDSYQETQYF,TGCGCCAGCAGCTTGGGGGACAGTTACCAAGAGACCCAGTACTTC
NA,TRBJ2-5,once,TRBV6-2/TRBV6-3,CASSHHSGKETQYF,TGTGCCAGCAGTCACCATAGCGGAAAAGAGACCCAGTACTTC
NA,TRBJ1-5,NA,TRBV20-1,CSASPGHSVRQPQHF,TGCAGTGCTAGTCCGGGACACTCGGTCCGTCAGCCCCAGCATTTT
NA,TRBJ2-7,NA,TRBV21-1,CARNRDRGLGEQYF,TGTGCCAGAAACCGGGACAGGGGACTTGGCGAGCAGTACTTC
NA,TRBJ2-7,once,TRBV18,CASSPGSRGVNEQYF,TGTGCCAGCTCACCCGGCTCCAGGGGAGTTAACGAGCAGTACTTC
NA,TRBJ1-5,NA,TRBV30,CAAGDGNNQPQHF,TGTGCCGCTGGAGACGGTAACAATCAGCCCCAGCATTTT
NA,TRBJ1-5,NA,TRBV2,CASSDGGYGQPQHF,TGTGCCAGCAGTGACGGGGGGTACGGTCAGCCCCAGCATTTT